This passage covers 18 T cell receptor beta chains from one sample sequenced in a study of T-cell memory formation after mild COVID-19. A single record per CDR3 protein comes from TCRdb applying MiXCR to the 5' RACE reads. This table has roughly 250,000 distinct CDR3 sequences, over 15% appearing once. Specimen: PBMCs or a T cell subset sorted from them (not recorded which). The receptors were sampled from a man between 18 and 35 years old who had mild COVID-19 (a few samples of this study predate the infection). Cell type and time point are not known.

The table lists this clonotype with a count of one. The genes are TRBV6-6 and TRBJ1-2; TRBD1 might be the D (5 bases). This CDR3 is 13 amino acids long. The germline gives CDR1 MNHNY, CDR2 SVGAGI (reference sequence). In DNA form, the CDR3 reads TGTGACAGTGTTGGGGGGGTAGACTATGGCTACACCTTC. Protein: CDSVGGVDYGYTF.

The chain joins TRBV12-3 or TRBV12-4 to TRBJ2-7, with TRBD1 matching over 9 bases. CDR3 length: 13 amino acids. V lost 8 bases and J lost 0; bases outside the gene matches: 2. CDR3 coding DNA: TGTGCCAGCGGGACAGGGCCCTCCTACGAGCAGTACTTC. Residues: CASGTGPSYEQYF.

This clonotype was detected only a few times. The V gene is TRBV7-2, the J gene TRBJ2-7; D not certain. Germline V lookup: CDR1 SGHTA, CDR2 FQGNSA. This CDR3 region has 15 residues. Trimming left V 1 base short and J 5 bases short, with 15 bases between. The CDR3, as DNA: TGTGCCAGCAGCTTAGGGTCGGGCCCTTGGAACGAGCAGTACGTC. It is translated as CASSLGSGPWNEQYV.

The table lists this clonotype with a few counts. The chain has TRBV19 and TRBJ2-7; perhaps TRBD1 as D (6 bases). Germline V gives CDR1 LNHDA, CDR2 SQIVND (reference sequence). V dropped 9 bases and J dropped 6 bases, with 18 bases sitting between them. CDR3 length: 13 residues. Here the CDR3 reads CASSEGVSSEQYV. The CDR3 DNA is TGTGCCAGCTCCGAGGGGGTTTCTAGCGAGCAGTACGTC.

The sample holds a few counts of this clonotype. This sequence joins TRBV19 and TRBJ1-6, with TRBD1 identical over 7 bases. Trimming took 4 bases from V and 5 from J; bases not matched to a gene: 2. Germline V lookup: CDR1 LNHDA, CDR2 SQIVND (reference sequence). The CDR3 runs 14 residues. The CDR3 loop is CASSTTGNNSPLHF. As DNA, the CDR3 is TGTGCCAGTAGTACGACAGGGAATAATTCACCCCTCCACTTT.

The V and J genes are TRBV5-1 and TRBJ1-1; 12 bases are shared with TRBD1. The CDR3 totals 15 residues. Unmatched junction bases numbered 8, after V lost 4 bases and J lost 7 bases. The germline gives CDR1 SGHRS, CDR2 YFSETQ. CDR3 bases: TGCGCCAGCAGCCAGTGGGACAGGGGGCAAAGTGAAGCTTTCTTT. It codes for CASSQWDRGQSEAFF.

The chain employs TRBV18 and TRBJ2-5, with D tentatively TRBD2 (6 bases). The CDR3 runs 14 residues. Trimming took off 4 bases at V and 2 bases at J, with 11 bases between the two ends. Germline loops: CDR1 KGHSH, CDR2 LQKENI. CDR3 region: CASSLPGAQETQYF. In nucleotides, the CDR3 is TGTGCCAGCTCACTCCCGGGAGCTCAAGAGACCCAGTACTTC.

This clonotype was seen a handful of times. The J gene is TRBJ2-3, the V gene TRBV10-3; D not resolved. This CDR3 is built from 11 residues. Germline loops: CDR1 ENHRY, CDR2 SYGVKD. With 3 bases removed from V and 6 bases from J, the gap between germline ends came to 4 bases. This CDR3 reads CAISEGDTQYF. DNA for the CDR3: TGTGCCATCAGTGAAGGTGATACGCAGTATTTT.

This clonotype was detected a few times. The chain recombines TRBV19 with TRBJ2-5, with 8 bases identical to TRBD1. This CDR3 is 13 amino acids long. Germline CDR1 is LNHDA and CDR2 is SQIVND (reference sequence). V was pared by 4 bases and J by 5 bases, with 3 bases of the junction left unmatched. CDR3 bases: TGTGCCAGTAGTACAACAGGGGGGGAGACCCAGTACTTC. It yields the protein CASSTTGGETQYF.

This clonotype was recorded a few times. The J gene is TRBJ2-7, the V gene TRBV28; D assignment may be TRBD1 or TRBD2 (6 bases each). CDR1 is MDHEN and CDR2 is SYDVKM in the germline V gene. The length of the CDR3 is 15 residues. The germline V and J ends were trimmed by 2 bases and 5 bases, with 16 bases remaining between them. The CDR3 bases are TGTGCCAGCAGTTTAGGTGGGGGGCCCGAAAACGAGCAGTACGTC. Protein: CASSLGGGPENEQYV.

The rearrangement uses TRBV6-5 and TRBJ2-3; D unclear. Trimming left V 6 bases short and J 2 bases short, with 15 bases between. Germline CDR1 is MNHEY and CDR2 is SVGAGI. The CDR3 sequence is 15 residues long. CDR3 sequence reads: CASSYTSVSTDTQYF. CDR3 DNA: TGTGCCAGCAGCTATACGTCGGTTTCCACAGATACGCAGTATTTT.

This clonotype was counted a few times. The chain couples TRBV28 to TRBJ1-5, with a tentative D call TRBD1 (6 bases). Germline V lookup: CDR1 MDHEN, CDR2 SYDVKM. The germline V and J ends were trimmed by 7 bases and 1 base, with 11 bases remaining between them. The CDR3 extends over 14 amino acids. CDR3 DNA sequence: TGTGCCAGCACATCCGGACAGAGCAATCAGCCCCAGCATTTT. This translates into CASTSGQSNQPQHF.

Ten or more counts support this clonotype. This sequence joins TRBV5-1 and TRBJ2-1, with D maybe TRBD1 (6 bases). The CDR3 is 16 amino acids. V was clipped by 4 bases and J by 5 bases, with 19 bases between them. Germline values: CDR1 SGHRS, CDR2 YFSETQ. The CDR3 bases are TGCGCCAGCAGCCTGCAACAGGGCATAGGCGACAATGAGCAGTTCTTC. Protein product: CASSLQQGIGDNEQFF.

The gene calls are TRBV7-2 and TRBJ2-3; maybe TRBD2 (6 bases). CDR1 and CDR2 (germline): SGHTA, FQGNSA. This CDR3 spans 14 amino acids. The V end lost 2 bases, the J end lost 4 bases, and 10 bases lay between the germline ends. CDR3 DNA sequence: TGTGCCAGCAGCTTACTGGAGGGAGCAGATACGCAGTATTTT. Translation gives CASSLLEGADTQYF.

This clonotype was counted only a few times. This chain uses TRBV5-1 with TRBJ2-6; D is perhaps TRBD2 (7 bases). Trimming pared 0 bases from V and 9 bases from J, leaving 19 bases between. The CDR3 has 17 amino acids. Germline CDR1 SGHRS, CDR2 YFSETQ. CDR3: CASSLDPASGGGNVLTF. CDR3 nucleotide sequence: TGCGCCAGCAGCTTGGATCCGGCTTCGGGGGGCGGCAACGTCCTGACTTTC.

This chain uses TRBV5-1 with TRBJ1-1; D not resolved. V lost 2 bases, J lost 0 bases, and 8 bases lay in between. Germline V gene data show CDR1 as SGHRS and CDR2 as YFSETQ. The CDR3 is 14 residues long. The CDR3 DNA sequence: TGCGCCAGCAGCTTTCAGCCCTTGAACACTGAAGCTTTCTTT. Protein product: CASSFQPLNTEAFF.

Many counts were recorded for this clonotype. J is TRBJ2-1 and V is TRBV7-3; a weak D match, TRBD1 (7 bases). CDR3 length equals 15 residues. Germline CDR1 SGHTA, CDR2 FQGTGA. V lost 5 bases to trimming and J lost 3 bases, with 14 bases between them. CDR3 residues: CASSLGRTGYNEQFF. The CDR3 region has the DNA TGTGCCAGCAGCCTAGGGAGGACAGGCTACAATGAGCAGTTCTTC.

The chain carries TRBV2 and TRBJ1-2, with 11 bases matching TRBD1. This CDR3 has 15 residues. The J segment lost 7 bases and the V segment lost 6 bases, leaving 10 bases of the junction unmatched. Germline loops: CDR1 SNHLY, CDR2 FYNNEI. The CDR3: CASSPVGQGAGGYTF. The CDR3 coding sequence is TGTGCCAGCAGCCCCGTCGGACAGGGGGCCGGTGGCTACACCTTC. Full variable domain (rest looked up from reference TRBV2 and TRBJ1-2): EPEVTQTPSHQVTQMGQEVILRCVPISNHLYFYWYRQILGQKVEFLVSFYNNEISEKSEIFDDQFSVERPDGSNFTLKIRSTKLEDSAMYFCASSPVGQGAGGYTFGSGTRLTVV.